This record looks at one T cell receptor (beta chain) sequence and its context. Which antigen it targets is not known. There are no base qualities to consult, and no much larger clone falls within one base. Library preparation employed the immunoSEQ multiplex PCR assay. Alongside multiparametric flow cytometry, deep sequencing of rearranged TCR beta loci was used to profile the T cell repertoires. TCRdb took this table from immuneACCESS and kept in-frame rearrangements with V and J called. Such tables lack part of the clones; where checked against another copy, unresolved V genes explain under half of the gap, and the rest is unexplained. In all, the sample holds about 16,000 clones, and approximately 90% of those were seen once. The ten largest clones take up 50% to 60% of the sample. V loses 5 bases at its end and J loses 5 bases; junction bases beyond the gene matches: 10. Sequences SGHTA (CDR1) and FQGNSA (CDR2) are obtained from the germline V gene. Spanning cysteine to phenylalanine, the CDR3 consists of 15 amino acids. Here the CDR3 DNA is all that survives: 45 bases in frame from base 1.

The data belong to a study of lymphopenia after photon versus proton radiotherapy (dated by TCRdb to the late 2010s). Turning to the overall study: Photon and proton radiation therapy were compared by the study for their immunological effects in patients with gastrointestinal tumors who developed high-grade lymphopenia. A cohort of some 20 patients with gastrointestinal tumors who received either photon or proton therapy and subsequently developed lymphopenia was included. The goal of the study was to describe how the two radiation modalities differ in their effects on the immune system.

General conclusions and limits of the study: After the lymphocyte count nadir, photon-treated repertoires showed oligoclonal expansion, especially of CD8+ Temra cells, which drove the drop in diversity. During treatment, patients who received photon therapy lost naive T cells and TCR diversity and gained effector/memory populations, whereas patients who received proton therapy remained relatively stable. Across the cohort, among patients who died, a greater drop in TCR diversity after the nadir was inversely correlated with overall survival time. The survival association was assessed only in patients who died, and better survival with proton therapy was presented by the authors as a possibility rather than a demonstrated result.

The chain employs TRBV7-2 and TRBJ2-5; TRBD1 agrees with 8 junctional bases. This material consisted of peripheral blood, taken from a patient treated with proton-based radiotherapy. The origin of this receptor is a woman aged 60-75 years with cholangiocarcinoma. Some clones in this sample may be carry-over from other donors' samples. The CDR3 amino acid sequence is: CASSPSRTGWETQYF. In nucleotide form, the sequence is TGTGCCAGCAGCCCCTCGAGGACAGGGTGGGAGACCCAGTACTTC. Beyond the CDR3, the reference TRBV7-2 and TRBJ2-5 genes provide the residues; the full variable domain reads: GAGVSQSPSNKVTEKGKDVELRCDPISGHTALYWYRQSLGQGLEFLIYFQGNSAPDKSGLPSDRFSAERTGGSVSTLTIQRTQQEDSAVYLCASSPSRTGWETQYFGPGTRLLVL.